Following are 16 T cell receptor beta chains from one sample sequenced in a study of PD-L1 blockade in urothelial cancer. TCRdb's table, derived via immunoSEQ multiplex PCR, lists solely in-frame clones and lacks some. Of tens of thousands of clones in the sample, 79% are singletons; the top ten hold 10%. Time point denoted: pretreatment peripheral blood. The specimen was PBMCs, collected around atezolizumab (anti-PD-L1) treatment. These receptors were taken from a man between 65 and 79 years old with urothelial cancer.

This rearrangement joins TRBV5-6 to TRBJ2-7, with 9 nucleotides matching TRBD1. Trimming took 4 bases from V and 3 from J; bases not matched to a gene: 2. This CDR3 spans 13 amino acids. Germline V gene data show CDR1 as SGHDT and CDR2 as YYEEEE. CDR3: CASSTGQGYEQYF. CDR3 sequence (DNA): TGTGCCAGCAGCACGGGACAGGGCTACGAGCAGTACTTC.

This clone has a handful of counts. The V call is TRBV29-1, the J call TRBJ2-3; 8 bases are a match to TRBD1. Looked up from germline, CDR1 is SQVTM and CDR2 is ANQGSEA. The CDR3 is 16 amino acids. The trim removed 0 bases at V and 2 bases at J, leaving 7 bases unmatched. The CDR3 reads CSVEDRVTGVTDTQYF. As DNA, the CDR3 is TGCAGCGTTGAAGATCGAGTGACAGGGGTCACAGATACGCAGTATTTT.

This sequence joins TRBV5-4 and TRBJ2-7, with D possibly TRBD2 on 6 matching bases. Germline V lookup: CDR1 SGHNT, CDR2 YYREEE (reference sequence). V was clipped by 4 bases and J by 5 bases, with 16 bases between them. This CDR3 is 14 amino acids long. For the CDR3, the DNA is TGTGCCAGCAGCCTCGGGACTGGACTCCACGAGCAGTACTTC. Translation gives CASSLGTGLHEQYF. The whole variable domain, remainder taken from reference TRBV5-4 and TRBJ2-7, is ETGVTQSPTHLIKTRGQQVTLRCSSQSGHNTVSWYQQALGQGPQFIFQYYREEENGRGNFPPRFSGLQFPNYSSELNVNALELDDSALYLCASSLGTGLHEQYFGPGTRLTVT.

V gene TRBV18 combines with J gene TRBJ2-7; 10 bases are a match to TRBD1. The junction had 4 bases not matched to a gene; V was cut back by 4 bases and J by 4 bases. Germline lookup yields CDR1 KGHSH and CDR2 LQKENI. This CDR3 has 14 residues. CDR3 amino acids: CASSLTDRGYEQYF. In DNA form, the CDR3 reads TGTGCCAGCTCACTGACGGACAGGGGGTACGAGCAGTACTTC.

The J gene is TRBJ2-5, the V gene TRBV9, with a weak D call TRBD2 (5 bases). Trimming took off 0 bases at V and 2 bases at J, with 11 bases between the two ends. The CDR3 covers 15 residues. Germline CDR1 SGDLS, CDR2 YYNGEE. In DNA, the CDR3 is TGTGCCAGCAGCGTAGGTGGAGGTCCTCAAGAGACCCAGTACTTC. Protein sequence: CASSVGGGPQETQYF.

The J gene is TRBJ2-5, the V gene TRBV5-1, with a possible D match to TRBD1 (6 bases). The CDR3 runs 14 residues. In germline, CDR1 is SGHRS, CDR2 YFSETQ. V was shortened by 4 bases and J by 1 base, with 11 bases between the two germline ends. CDR3 coding DNA: TGCGCCAGCAGCGGTGGACAGTTCCAAGAGACCCAGTACTTC. This codes for CASSGGQFQETQYF.

The rearrangement joins TRBV28 to TRBJ2-5, with 8 bases matching TRBD1. Trimming at V came to 2 bases and at J to 5 bases, leaving 7 bases not matched to a gene. CDR3 length: 15 residues. Germline V gene data show CDR1 as MDHEN and CDR2 as SYDVKM. For the CDR3, the DNA is TGTGCCAGCAGTTTACCTAGGACAGGGACGGAGACCCAGTACTTC. Encoded protein: CASSLPRTGTETQYF.

The J gene is TRBJ2-3, the V gene TRBV5-1, with a tentative D call TRBD2 (6 bases). The CDR3 runs to 15 residues. V was pared by 1 base and J by 6 bases, with 15 bases between. Germline V gives CDR1 SGHRS, CDR2 YFSETQ. DNA for the CDR3: TGCGCCAGCAGCTTGTCCCCTAGCGCCTCGGATACGCAGTATTTT. Translation gives CASSLSPSASDTQYF.

The DNA of the CDR3 is TGTGCCAGCAGGAGACAGGGTCCAGATACGCAGTATTTT. This gives the protein CASRRQGPDTQYF. V gene TRBV6-5 combines with J gene TRBJ2-3; 7 positions match TRBD1. Per the germline V gene, CDR1 is MNHEY and CDR2 is SVGAGI. The CDR3 has 13 residues. V trimming: 6 bases; J trimming: 4 bases; junction bases outside the gene matches: 4.

This clone was seen more than once but under ten times. The rearrangement uses TRBV4-1 and TRBJ1-3, with D perhaps TRBD1 (5 bases). CDR1 MGHRA and CDR2 YSYEKL come from the germline V gene. The germline V and J ends were trimmed by 1 base and 4 bases, with 11 bases remaining between them. The CDR3 loop spans 15 amino acids. The CDR3 coding sequence is TGCGCCAGCAGCCAAGCCCCCGGGGGGGGAAACACCATATATTTT. It yields the protein CASSQAPGGGNTIYF.

This clone was seen only a few times. CDR3 sequence (DNA): TGTGCCAGCAGTTACGAGGGCCCGCCCGGGGAGCTGTTTTTT. It yields the protein CASSYEGPPGELFF. The chain employs TRBV6-5 and TRBJ2-2; D is perhaps TRBD2 (5 bases). V dropped 2 bases and J dropped 6 bases, with 10 bases sitting between them. The length of the CDR3 is 14 residues. CDR1 is MNHEY and CDR2 is SVGAGI in the germline V gene.

The rearrangement uses TRBV19 and TRBJ1-1, with 8 bases matching TRBD1. Unmatched junction bases numbered 10, after V lost 4 bases and J lost 0 bases. There are 17 residues in the CDR3. The V gene's germline CDR1 is LNHDA and CDR2 SQIVND (reference sequence). The CDR3 DNA reads as TGTGCCAGTAGTAGGGCCGGGACAGGCCATTTGAACACTGAAGCTTTCTTT. It is translated as CASSRAGTGHLNTEAFF.

This rearrangement joins TRBV28 to TRBJ2-1; a weak D match, TRBD2 (6 bases). The CDR3 runs 13 residues. Trimming took 7 bases from V and 5 from J, leaving 12 bases between them. Germline values: CDR1 MDHEN, CDR2 SYDVKM. The CDR3: CASTSANNNEQFF. Here the CDR3 DNA reads TGTGCCAGCACTAGCGCGAATAACAATGAGCAGTTCTTC.

V usage is TRBV7-9 and J usage is TRBJ2-2; perhaps TRBD1 as D (6 bases). The CDR3 runs to 15 residues. V gave up 6 bases and J gave up 2 bases, with 13 bases separating them. Germline V gene lookup returns CDR1 SEHNR and CDR2 FQNEAQ (reference sequence). CDR3 in amino acids: CASRAGTTNTGELFF. The CDR3 nucleotides read TGTGCCAGCAGGGCCGGGACAACAAACACCGGGGAGCTGTTTTTT.

The CDR3 DNA reads as TGTGCCAGCAGTTTATTGGCGGGAGTAATCCACGAGCAGTACTTC. Translated: CASSLLAGVIHEQYF. The chain combines TRBV27 with TRBJ2-7; TRBD2 matches 7 bases. This CDR3 contains 15 residues. The V segment lost 1 base and the J segment 5 bases; nucleotides outside the gene matches: 8. The germline gives CDR1 MNHEY, CDR2 SMNVEV (reference sequence).

The chain recombines TRBV5-1 with TRBJ1-1; D is perhaps TRBD1 (5 bases). The CDR3 sequence is 16 residues long. Germline lookup yields CDR1 SGHRS and CDR2 YFSETQ. Trimming shortened V by 1 base and J by 2 bases, and 15 bases separated the two germline ends. CDR3 in amino acids: CASSLRSRGPNTEAFF. DNA for the CDR3: TGCGCCAGCAGCTTGCGGTCAAGGGGCCCCAACACTGAAGCTTTCTTT.